This T cell receptor (beta chain) was documented in a study of T cells in localized non-small cell lung cancer. On this clone itself: The antigen remains unidentified.

Study-wide results and limits: Of the top 100 tumor clones, median around 60 were in adjacent lung, 25 to 35 among its top 100. It was uninvolved adjacent lung that showed the highest T cell clonality, exceeding tumor. Heterogeneity remains possible, as sequencing covered one tumor region only.

TCRdb's copy holds only in-frame clones and misses some; the assay was immunoSEQ multiplex PCR. This table has approximately 22,000 clones, approximately 86% appearing once. Germline V gene lookup returns CDR1 LNHDA and CDR2 SQIVND (reference sequence). V lost 3 bases, J lost 0 bases, and 9 bases lay in between. The CDR3 runs 15 residues. The input for sequencing was PBMCs, taken before any cancer treatment. This sequence joins TRBV19 and TRBJ1-5; D uncertain. This sequence was found in a man aged 35 to 70 with stage II squamous cell lung carcinoma. CDR3 in DNA: TGTGCCAGTAGTATTAGTGCAGGTAGCAATCAGCCCCAGCATTTT. This translates into CASSISAGSNQPQHF.